This entry lists 19 T cell receptor beta chains sequenced from one sample in a study of blood T cell repertoires in COVID-19. The repertoire was sequenced with immunoSEQ multiplex PCR; TCRdb's copy has only in-frame clones and lacks some. The table lists fewer than 90,000 clones, 90% to 95% of them singletons. Source material: peripheral blood. The receptors shown here come from a human donor with active COVID-19. The donor label of this sample is uncertain.

The CDR3 is CASSSTGTGDEQYF. CDR3 coding DNA: TGTGCCAGCAGTTCCACCGGGACAGGGGACGAGCAGTACTTC. The chain joins TRBV6-4 to TRBJ2-7; 10 bases are a match to TRBD1. From germline, CDR1 is MRHNA and CDR2 SNTAGT. With 5 bases clipped from V and 5 bases from J, the junction kept 6 bases outside the gene matches. The CDR3 contains 14 residues.

The chain uses TRBV7-9 and TRBJ2-1, with 9 bases that match TRBD2. The CDR3 extends over 15 amino acids. Germline lookup yields CDR1 SEHNR and CDR2 FQNEAQ (reference sequence). Trimming cost V 5 bases and J 3 bases; bases outside gene matches: 5. DNA for the CDR3: TGTGCCAGCAGCCCGGGACTAGCCCTCTACAATGAGCAGTTCTTC. It encodes CASSPGLALYNEQFF.

The CDR3 DNA reads TGTGCCAGCAGTTACCGGACAGGGTGGGAGCAGTACTTC. Its translation is CASSYRTGWEQYF. The chain joins TRBV6-5 to TRBJ2-7; 8 bases align to TRBD1. After removal of 2 bases from V and 7 bases from J, the junction contained 4 bases not matched to a gene. The CDR3 sequence is 13 residues long. Germline V CDR1 and CDR2: MNHEY, SVGAGI.

The V call is TRBV6-5, the J call TRBJ2-2; a weak D match, TRBD2 (5 bases). The CDR3 runs to 15 residues. The germline V and J ends were trimmed by 4 bases and 3 bases, with 12 bases remaining between them. Germline CDR1 reads MNHEY; CDR2 reads SVGAGI. The CDR3 DNA reads TGTGCCAGCAGTTTTCAGCGGACTTACACCGGGGAGCTGTTTTTT. It is translated as CASSFQRTYTGELFF.

The chain joins TRBV10-3 to TRBJ1-2, with D perhaps TRBD1 (5 bases). This CDR3 comprises 14 residues. Between the trimmed V and J ends, which lost 4 bases and 2 bases, there was a span of 11 bases. Germline CDR1 and CDR2: ENHRY and SYGVKD. The CDR3 nucleotides are TGTGCCATCAGTGCTCTGCAGGGAAACTATGGCTACACCTTC. Encoded protein: CAISALQGNYGYTF.

The chain combines TRBV28 with TRBJ2-7; possibly TRBD2 for D (6 bases). Trimming cost V 7 bases and J 2 bases, with 12 bases left between them. The CDR3 is 13 amino acids. The germline V gene has CDR1 MDHEN and CDR2 SYDVKM. The DNA for the CDR3 is TGTGCCAGCACCCTGCCGGGAGCCTACGAGCAGTACTTC. Its protein product is CASTLPGAYEQYF.

J is TRBJ1-6 and V is TRBV6-4; maybe TRBD1 (5 bases). V dropped 2 bases and J dropped 10 bases, with 15 bases sitting between them. The CDR3 has 15 residues. Germline CDR1 reads MRHNA; CDR2 reads SNTAGT. CDR3 nucleotides: TGTGCCAGCAGTGACAACCAGGGATTCAACTCACCCCTCCACTTT. Encoded protein: CASSDNQGFNSPLHF.

The chain is built from TRBV5-1 and TRBJ2-3; 7 bases fit TRBD1. With 2 bases clipped from V and 4 bases from J, the junction kept 4 bases outside the gene matches. The CDR3 runs to 14 residues. CDR1 is SGHRS, CDR2 YFSETQ, per germline. CDR3 DNA sequence: TGCGCCAGCAGCTTTCTCACAGGGGCAGATACGCAGTATTTT. This gives the protein CASSFLTGADTQYF. Full variable domain (outside the CDR3, taken from reference TRBV5-1 and TRBJ2-3): KAGVTQTPRYLIKTRGQQVTLSCSPISGHRSVSWYQQTPGQGLQFLFEYFSETQRNKGNFPGRFSGRQFSNSRSEMNVSTLELGDSALYLCASSFLTGADTQYFGPGTRLTVL.

Only a few counts were recorded for this clone. The chain's CDR3 is CASSSQTGTGGAGANVLTF. CDR3 in DNA: TGTGCCAGCAGTTCACAGACCGGGACAGGGGGCGCTGGGGCCAACGTCCTGACTTTC. The chain has TRBV27 and TRBJ2-6; 12 bases fit TRBD1. V lost 4 bases, J lost 2 bases, and 9 bases stayed unmatched. This CDR3 has 19 amino acids. CDR1 is MNHEY and CDR2 is SMNVEV in the germline V gene (reference sequence).

The gene calls are TRBV28 and TRBJ2-3; TRBD2 might be the D (6 bases). CDR3 length equals 15 residues. Looked up from germline, CDR1 is MDHEN and CDR2 is SYDVKM. V was shortened by 5 bases and J by 9 bases, with 21 bases between the two germline ends. CDR3 residues: CASSINSGRRGTQYF. CDR3 coding DNA: TGTGCCAGCAGTATAAACTCAGGAAGGAGGGGAACGCAGTATTTT.

The rearrangement joins TRBV11-3 to TRBJ1-1, with D possibly being TRBD1 (6 bases). With 4 bases removed from V and 5 bases from J, the gap between germline ends came to 17 bases. Germline V gives CDR1 SGHNT, CDR2 YENEEA. The CDR3 contains 15 residues. Here the CDR3 reads CASSSWGGRGTEAFF. In DNA, the CDR3 is TGTGCCAGCAGCTCTTGGGGGGGCCGAGGTACTGAAGCTTTCTTT.

The genes are TRBV7-2 and TRBJ2-5; possible D gene TRBD1, 5 bases. The CDR3 length is 15 residues. V dropped 5 bases and J dropped 5 bases, with 18 bases sitting between them. The germline V gene has CDR1 SGHTA and CDR2 FQGNSA. The CDR3 spells CASSNLRVLGETQYF. In DNA, the CDR3 is TGTGCCAGCAGCAACCTCAGGGTGTTAGGGGAGACCCAGTACTTC.

The V gene is TRBV21-1, the J gene TRBJ2-4; the table assigns TRBD1, which was not confirmed against the DNA. TRBV21-1 is classified as a pseudogene. This CDR3 has 16 amino acids. The CDR3 DNA sequence: TGTGCCAGCAGCAAAGCGGAAGGGCAGGGATTAAACATTCAGTACTTC. Translating it yields CASSKAEGQGLNIQYF.

The chain is built from TRBV5-1 and TRBJ2-1, with 9 bases that match TRBD2. CDR3 length: 13 residues. Looked up from germline, CDR1 is SGHRS and CDR2 is YFSETQ. With 6 bases clipped from V and 7 bases from J, the junction kept 5 bases outside the gene matches. This CDR3 reads CASNLAGTNEQFF. The CDR3 DNA reads TGCGCCAGCAACCTAGCGGGGACAAATGAGCAGTTCTTC.

The chain uses TRBV18 and TRBJ2-6; 12 bases map to TRBD1. J lost 2 bases, V lost 8 bases, and 7 bases had no gene match. The germline gives CDR1 KGHSH, CDR2 LQKENI. This CDR3 is built from 17 residues. CDR3 sequence (DNA): TGTGCCAGCACCACCGGGACAGGGGGCGCTGGGGCCAACGTCCTGACTTTC. It is translated as CASTTGTGGAGANVLTF.

This clone was detected only once. V gene TRBV2 combines with J gene TRBJ2-2; D might be TRBD2 (5 bases). V lost 1 base, J lost 6 bases, and 9 bases lay in between. Germline V gene lookup returns CDR1 SNHLY and CDR2 FYNNEI. The CDR3 contains 14 residues. The CDR3, as DNA: TGTGCCAGCAGTGAAGGGAGAGGGCCCGGGGAGCTGTTTTTT. It translates to CASSEGRGPGELFF.

The chain is built from TRBV11-2 and TRBJ2-3, with 7 bases fitting TRBD2. The germline V gene has CDR1 SGHAT and CDR2 FQNNGV. Trimming took 6 bases from V and 1 from J; bases not matched to a gene: 7. The CDR3 length is 15 residues. The DNA for the CDR3 is TGTGCCAGCAGGAGGAGCGGGGCGGGCACAGATACGCAGTATTTT. Its protein product is CASRRSGAGTDTQYF.

This clone was observed once. V usage is TRBV11-3 and J usage is TRBJ2-1, with D tentatively TRBD1 (6 bases). This CDR3 has 16 amino acids. Looked up from germline, CDR1 is SGHNT and CDR2 is YENEEA. Trimming took 2 bases from V and 2 from J, leaving 13 bases between them. For the CDR3, the DNA is TGTGCCAGCAGCTTACGAGCAGGGGATCCCTACAATGAGCAGTTCTTC. It translates to CASSLRAGDPYNEQFF.

In regard to this clone: Germline and junction disagree at one end, which may indicate a read error. The rearrangement links TRBV29-1 to TRBJ1-1; 9 bases agree with TRBD1. This CDR3 has 11 residues. The germline gives CDR1 SQVTM, CDR2 ANQGSEA. This chain's CDR3 is CSVGGDRVGLF. In DNA, the CDR3 is TGCAGCGTTGGGGGGGACAGGGTAGGTCTCTTT.